These 20 T cell receptor beta chains share one sample of origin, sequenced in a study of radiotherapy plus CTLA-4 blockade in lung cancer. Clones were read by immunoSEQ multiplex PCR, and TCRdb kept only the in-frame ones, dropping some. The data hold approximately 80,000 clones, with just under 75% observed a single time. Sequencing was performed on peripheral blood, taken from a patient treated with radiotherapy plus ipilimumab. The receptors derive from a human donor with non-small cell lung cancer whose response to radiotherapy plus ipilimumab could not be evaluated.

This chain links TRBV6-1 with TRBJ2-5; TRBD2 matches at 12 bases. J lost 5 bases, V lost 0 bases, and 7 bases had no gene match. The CDR3 is made up of 17 amino acids. Per the germline V gene, CDR1 is MNHNS and CDR2 is SASEGT. The CDR3 nucleotides are TGTGCCAGCAGTGAAGCGGCTAGCGGGAGGGCCCGGGAGACCCAGTACTTC. As protein: CASSEAASGRARETQYF.

This chain connects TRBV6-5 to TRBJ1-2, with D perhaps TRBD1 (6 bases). The germline V and J ends were trimmed by 6 bases and 4 bases, with 15 bases remaining between them. Germline V gene lookup returns CDR1 MNHEY and CDR2 SVGAGI. The CDR3 has 14 residues. CDR3 amino acids: CASRGKTGLYGYTF. CDR3 DNA: TGTGCCAGCAGGGGGAAGACAGGCCTCTATGGCTACACCTTC.

The chain joins TRBV4-3 to TRBJ2-5; perhaps TRBD1 as D (6 bases). The V end was cut by 1 base, the J end by 2 bases, with 14 bases between. The CDR3 spans 16 residues. In germline, CDR1 is LGHNA, CDR2 YSLEER. DNA of the CDR3: TGCGCCAGCAGCCAAGCTACAGGGTTACTTCAAGAGACCCAGTACTTC. This encodes CASSQATGLLQETQYF.

The genes are TRBV7-3 and TRBJ2-1; D is possibly TRBD1 (7 bases). This CDR3 is built from 15 residues. Trimming shortened V by 2 bases and J by 10 bases, and 18 bases separated the two germline ends. Germline CDR1 reads SGHTA; CDR2 reads FQGTGA. The CDR3 spells CASSLGRGVFTEQFF. CDR3 sequence (DNA): TGTGCCAGCAGCTTAGGCAGGGGGGTATTTACGGAGCAGTTCTTC.

A remark on this clone: A junction boundary mismatches the germline segment, possibly from a read error. The chain is built from TRBV27 and TRBJ2-3; D perhaps matches TRBD1 (6 bases). The CDR3 extends over 13 amino acids. Per germline, CDR1 MNHEY and CDR2 SMNVEV (reference sequence). The CDR3 DNA reads TGTGCCAGCACTTTAAACAGGGCAGATACGCAGTATTTT. Translating it yields CASTLNRADTQYF.

V usage is TRBV15 and J usage is TRBJ2-2, with D maybe TRBD2 (5 bases). Germline lookup yields CDR1 LNHNV and CDR2 YYDKDF (reference sequence). V lost 0 bases and J lost 5, with 13 bases in between. This CDR3 comprises 16 residues. CDR3 nucleotide sequence: TGTGCCACCAGCAGAGATCCACTAGTTGGAACCGGGGAGCTGTTTTTT. Translated, it gives CATSRDPLVGTGELFF.

V gene TRBV7-9 combines with J gene TRBJ2-2; a possible D gene is TRBD2 (7 bases). This CDR3 has 17 residues. V gave up 2 bases and J gave up 5 bases, with 18 bases separating them. Germline values: CDR1 SEHNR, CDR2 FQNEAQ (reference sequence). The CDR3 is CASSLSPGGGGTGELFF. CDR3 nucleotide sequence: TGTGCCAGCAGCTTAAGCCCCGGAGGGGGAGGGACCGGGGAGCTGTTTTTT.

The chain couples TRBV10-1 to TRBJ2-5; 7 bases agree with TRBD2. V was clipped by 7 bases and J by 4 bases; unmatched bases: 12. This CDR3 contains 15 residues. Germline values: CDR1 WNHNN, CDR2 SYGVQD (reference sequence). CDR3 DNA sequence: TGCGCCAGCACTCCGATGGGCGGGAGTGGAGAGACCCAGTACTTC. Protein product: CASTPMGGSGETQYF.

This clone was counted between two and nine times. This rearrangement joins TRBV10-3 to TRBJ2-7; D may be TRBD2 (6 bases). The V end was cut by 6 bases, the J end by 2 bases, with 11 bases between. Germline V gives CDR1 ENHRY, CDR2 SYGVKD. The CDR3 runs to 13 residues. This chain's CDR3 is CAIRPEGPYEQYF. The CDR3 DNA is TGTGCCATCAGGCCGGAGGGACCCTACGAGCAGTACTTC.

This clone was seen more than once but under ten times. This chain joins TRBV5-6 and TRBJ1-5; D is uncertain. The CDR3 has 12 residues. CDR1 is SGHDT and CDR2 is YYEEEE in the germline V gene. Trimming pared 0 bases from V and 7 bases from J, leaving 5 bases between. CDR3 sequence reads: CASSLAQQPQHF. DNA of the CDR3: TGTGCCAGCAGCTTGGCCCAACAGCCCCAGCATTTT.

This chain connects TRBV28 to TRBJ2-1; the D gene is possibly TRBD1 (6 bases). Germline V gives CDR1 MDHEN, CDR2 SYDVKM. This CDR3 contains 18 residues. The germline V and J ends were trimmed by 5 bases and 2 bases, with 22 bases remaining between them. The CDR3 sequence is CASSPWGSLDRTYNEQFF. The CDR3 DNA reads as TGTGCCAGCAGTCCCTGGGGTAGCCTGGACAGAACCTACAATGAGCAGTTCTTC.

The chain carries TRBV5-4 and TRBJ2-7; 11 positions match TRBD2. The V and J ends lost 4 bases and 0 bases, in that order; junction bases with no gene match: 6. Germline-derived CDR1 and CDR2 are SGHNT and YYREEE (reference sequence). CDR3 size: 16 residues. CDR3 region: CASSALTSGNSYEQYF. The CDR3 region has the DNA TGTGCCAGCAGCGCCTTGACTAGCGGGAACTCCTACGAGCAGTACTTC.

V gene TRBV13 combines with J gene TRBJ2-4, with 7 bases fitting TRBD1. Germline CDR1 is PRHDT and CDR2 is FYEKMQ (reference sequence). There are 14 residues in the CDR3. The junction had 9 bases not matched to a gene; V was cut back by 4 bases and J by 9 bases. The CDR3 nucleotides read TGTGCCAGCAGCTCGATACAGGGGATGGCCATTCAGTACTTC. Translating gives CASSSIQGMAIQYF. The variable domain in full, completed from reference TRBV13 and TRBJ2-4, reads AAGVIQSPRHLIKEKRETATLKCYPIPRHDTVYWYQQGPGQDPQFLISFYEKMQSDKGSIPDRFSAQQFSDYHSELNMSSLELGDSALYFCASSSIQGMAIQYFGAGTRLSVL.

V is TRBV14 and J is TRBJ2-7; D perhaps matches TRBD2 (6 bases). CDR3 length: 14 amino acids. Germline V gene sequence: CDR1 SGHDN, CDR2 FVKESK. Trimming shortened V by 3 bases and J by 3 bases, and 12 bases separated the two germline ends. The CDR3: CASSQYMGLYEQYF. In DNA, the CDR3 is TGTGCCAGCAGCCAGTATATGGGACTCTACGAGCAGTACTTC.

In its sample, this clone was seen a few times. The rearrangement links TRBV25-1 to TRBJ1-1; tentatively, D is TRBD1 (5 bases). The germline V gene has CDR1 MGHDK and CDR2 SYGVNS. The CDR3 length is 13 residues. The V end was cut by 6 bases, the J end by 3 bases, with 11 bases between. This CDR3 is CASRDSYYTEAFF. As DNA, the CDR3 is TGTGCCAGCAGAGACAGCTATTACACTGAAGCTTTCTTT.

The rearrangement links TRBV11-3 to TRBJ2-1; 10 positions match TRBD2. This CDR3 is 15 amino acids long. Germline trimming cut 5 bases from V and 9 bases from J; bases unmatched to any gene: 10. The germline V gene has CDR1 SGHNT and CDR2 YENEEA. CDR3 nucleotides: TGTGCCAGCAGCCCCAGAGCGGGAGGGCCGAGTGAGCAGTTCTTC. It yields the protein CASSPRAGGPSEQFF.

The V call is TRBV7-3, the J call TRBJ2-3; a possible D gene is TRBD1 (6 bases). This CDR3 contains 16 residues. V shed 0 bases and J shed 2 bases, with 12 bases lying between them. CDR1 and CDR2 from the germline V gene are SGHTA and FQGTGA. The CDR3: CASSLTLGALTDTQYF. CDR3 DNA sequence: TGTGCCAGCAGCTTAACTTTGGGGGCCCTCACAGATACGCAGTATTTT.

The gene calls are TRBV27 and TRBJ1-6, with D perhaps matching TRBD1 (6 bases). This CDR3 contains 14 residues. Germline CDR1 and CDR2: MNHEY and SMNVEV (reference sequence). V was trimmed by 6 bases and J by 4 bases, leaving 10 bases between them. CDR3 DNA sequence: TGTGCCAGCAGCTGGGACACTTATAATTCACCCCTCCACTTT. Its protein is CASSWDTYNSPLHF.

This chain joins TRBV30 and TRBJ2-5; 10 positions agree with TRBD1. CDR1 and CDR2 from the germline V gene are GTSNPN and SVGIG (reference sequence). The CDR3 has 13 amino acids. After removal of 3 bases from V and 2 bases from J, the junction contained 0 bases not matched to a gene. The CDR3 is CAWRDRGQETQYF. In nucleotides, the CDR3 is TGTGCCTGGAGGGACAGGGGGCAAGAGACCCAGTACTTC.

The chain joins TRBV19 to TRBJ1-1; 8 bases are shared with TRBD1. V dropped 0 bases and J dropped 1; count of bases not matched to a gene: 1. Per germline, CDR1 LNHDA and CDR2 SQIVND (reference sequence). The CDR3 runs to 15 residues. The CDR3 coding sequence is TGTGCCAGTAGTATAGAGGACAGGGAGAACACTGAAGCTTTCTTT. As protein: CASSIEDRENTEAFF. Filled out from reference TRBV19 and TRBJ1-1, the complete variable domain reads DGGITQSPKYLFRKEGQNVTLSCEQNLNHDAMYWYRQDPGQGLRLIYYSQIVNDFQKGDIAEGYSVSREKKESFPLTVTSAQKNPTAFYLCASSIEDRENTEAFFGQGTRLTVV.